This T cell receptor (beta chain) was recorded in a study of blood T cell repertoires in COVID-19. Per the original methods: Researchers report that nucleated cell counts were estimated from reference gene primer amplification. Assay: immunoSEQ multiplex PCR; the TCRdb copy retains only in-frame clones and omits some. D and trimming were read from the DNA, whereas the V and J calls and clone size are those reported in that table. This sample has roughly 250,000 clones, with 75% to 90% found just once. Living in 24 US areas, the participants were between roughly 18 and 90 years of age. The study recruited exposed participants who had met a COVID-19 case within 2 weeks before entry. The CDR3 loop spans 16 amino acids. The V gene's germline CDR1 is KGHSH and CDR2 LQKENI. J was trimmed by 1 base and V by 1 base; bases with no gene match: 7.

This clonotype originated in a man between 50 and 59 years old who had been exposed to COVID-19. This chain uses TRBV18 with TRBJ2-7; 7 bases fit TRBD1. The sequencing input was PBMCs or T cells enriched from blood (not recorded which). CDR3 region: CASSPQGTAISYEQYF. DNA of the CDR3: TGTGCCAGCTCACCACAGGGGACAGCGATTTCCTACGAGCAGTACTTC.